This is a list of T cell receptor beta chains from one sample in a study of human T cells and chemical hapten exposure. TCRdb re-derived calls from the RACE reads in MiXCR, one entry per CDR3 protein. The top ten clones hold around 5.7% of a sample with about 82,000 distinct CDR3 sequences, 13% of them seen once. The sequencing here drew on whole blood, taken in connection with sensitization to the hapten diphenylcyclopropenone (DPC). The source of these receptors is a woman aged 50 to 65 with alopecia areata. Some clones in this sample may be carry-over from other donors' samples. Each CDR3 is given with its conserved first and last residue. The D gene is left open where the match is weak. The listing skips clone size in some rows; elsewhere it reads once, few, many or a size class.

j_gene	v_gene	d_gene	abundance	CDR3nt	CDR3aa
TRBJ2-7	TRBV6-6	NA	NA	TGTGCCAGCAGTTACACCCCGCTTACAGGGTTCTCCTACGAGCAGTACTTC	CASSYTPLTGFSYEQYF
TRBJ1-2	TRBV9	NA	many	TGTGCCAGCAGCCCGACCTGGAGCAGCTATGGCTACACCTTC	CASSPTWSSYGYTF
TRBJ1-1	TRBV29-1	NA	many	TGCAGCGTTGCGGCCAGCGGGACTGAAGCTTTCTTT	CSVAASGTEAFF
TRBJ2-1	TRBV7-2	NA	few	TGTGCCAGCAGCTTAACGACGGGAGAGAGGTATGAGCAGTTCTTC	CASSLTTGERYEQFF
TRBJ2-7	TRBV2	TRBD2	NA	TGTGCCAGCTATACCCCGACTAGCGATCCCTACGAGCAGTACTTC	CASYTPTSDPYEQYF
TRBJ1-5	TRBV20-1	NA	many	TGCAGTGCTAGATTCCGAGACAATCAGCCCCAGCATTTT	CSARFRDNQPQHF
TRBJ2-2	TRBV4-1	NA	NA	TGCGCCAGCAGCCAAGAAACCGGGGAGCTGTTTTTT	CASSQETGELFF
TRBJ2-1	TRBV20-1	NA	few	TGCAGTGCTCGGGACTCCTTAGGTGAGCAGTTCTTC	CSARDSLGEQFF
TRBJ2-7	TRBV11-2	NA	NA	TGTGCCAGCAGCTTAGATGGGAACGGCTACTACGAGCAGTACTTC	CASSLDGNGYYEQYF
TRBJ2-1	TRBV5-1	TRBD2	many	TGCGCCAGCAGCTTGGAGGCGGGAGCCCTATACAATGAGCAGTTCTTC	CASSLEAGALYNEQFF
TRBJ1-5	TRBV5-5	TRBD1	many	TGTGCCAGCAGACCGGGACAGGGGGTCAATCAGCCCCAGCATTTT	CASRPGQGVNQPQHF
TRBJ2-1	TRBV11-2	TRBD1	many	TGTGCCAGCAGCTTTAGAACCGGGACAGGGGGCGATGAGCAGTTCTTC	CASSFRTGTGGDEQFF
TRBJ1-5	TRBV12-3/TRBV12-4	NA	many	TGTGCCAGCAGTTTAAGTTTAGGCAGACATCAGCCCCAGCATTTT	CASSLSLGRHQPQHF
TRBJ2-3	TRBV6-6	TRBD2	many	TGTGCCAGCACCAAGCGGGAGGCGACCAGCTCAGATACGCAGTATTTT	CASTKREATSSDTQYF
TRBJ1-5	TRBV6-6	TRBD1	many	TGTGCCAGCAGCAACAGGGGGGGAGGCAATCAGCCCCAGCATTTT	CASSNRGGGNQPQHF
TRBJ2-1	TRBV6-2/TRBV6-3	TRBD2	many	TGTGCCAGCAGTTACACTAGCGTTGGGGAGCAGTTCTTC	CASSYTSVGEQFF
TRBJ2-6	TRBV20-1	TRBD1	many	TGCAGTGCTAGAGACCTGACAGGGGGCATAAGAGGGGCCAACGTCCTGACTTTC	CSARDLTGGIRGANVLTF
TRBJ2-3	TRBV7-2	NA	few	TGTGCCAGCAGCTTAGGACCCCGACTATGGGATACGCAGTATTTT	CASSLGPRLWDTQYF
TRBJ1-1	TRBV18	TRBD1	NA	TGTGCCAGCTCACCGAAACGGACAGGAGGAAGTATCACTGAAGCTTTCTTT	CASSPKRTGGSITEAFF
TRBJ1-1	TRBV7-9	NA	many	TGTGCCAGCAGCCCTAGGGCACACACTGAAGCTTTCTTT	CASSPRAHTEAFF
TRBJ2-3	TRBV18	NA	many	TGTGCCAGCTCACCAGCGCTGGTGGGAGTTAAAGATACGCAGTATTTT	CASSPALVGVKDTQYF
TRBJ2-3	TRBV7-9	TRBD1	few	TGTGCGGTCCACAGGGGGTCTTTCACAGATACGCAGTATTTT	CAVHRGSFTDTQYF
TRBJ2-3	TRBV3-1	TRBD2	NA	TGTGCCAGCAGCCAAACCGGGACTAGCGCCACAGATACGCAGTATTTT	CASSQTGTSATDTQYF
TRBJ2-5	TRBV18	NA	many	TGTGCCAGCTCACAAAACAGCCAAGAGACCCAGTACTTC	CASSQNSQETQYF
TRBJ1-1	TRBV3-1	TRBD1	few	TGTGCCAGCAGCCAAGGGACAGGGGGCGATGAAGCTTTCTTT	CASSQGTGGDEAFF
TRBJ1-5	TRBV11-2	NA	NA	TGTGCCAGCAGCCCCGGAAGGGGAGTCAATCAGCCCCAGCATTTT	CASSPGRGVNQPQHF
TRBJ2-4	TRBV5-1	NA	few	TGCGCCAGCAGCTTGGCCTTAGTGGGAGAGACGTACTTC	CASSLALVGETYF
TRBJ1-2	TRBV6-6	TRBD1	NA	TGTGCCAGCAGTCCATCCCGGGACAGGGAGAGGAACTATGGCTACACCTTC	CASSPSRDRERNYGYTF
TRBJ2-2	TRBV4-1	NA	few	TGCGCCAGCAGCCAAGGATCCTACCGGGACACCGGGGAGCTGTTTTTT	CASSQGSYRDTGELFF
TRBJ1-1	TRBV6-1	NA	few	TGTGCCAGCAGTGAAATCCGGATGAACACTGAAGCTTTCTTT	CASSEIRMNTEAFF
TRBJ1-6	TRBV4-2	NA	many	TGTGCCAGCAGCCCAGGACCGAGGGCTTCACCCCTCCACTTT	CASSPGPRASPLHF
TRBJ2-5	TRBV29-1	NA	NA	TGCAGCGTCTCTAGCGCCCAAGAGACCCAGTACTTC	CSVSSAQETQYF
TRBJ2-1	TRBV29-1	NA	many	TGCAGCGTTGAACGGGACGGTAGTTCCTACAATGAGCAGTTCTTC	CSVERDGSSYNEQFF
TRBJ2-1	TRBV7-2	TRBD2	few	TGTGCCAGCAGCTTTAGACTAGCACAATCTTACTATGAGCAGTTCTTC	CASSFRLAQSYYEQFF
TRBJ2-7	TRBV29-1	TRBD2	NA	TGCAGCGTTGGGGGACTAGGATCTTCCTACGAGCAGTACTTC	CSVGGLGSSYEQYF